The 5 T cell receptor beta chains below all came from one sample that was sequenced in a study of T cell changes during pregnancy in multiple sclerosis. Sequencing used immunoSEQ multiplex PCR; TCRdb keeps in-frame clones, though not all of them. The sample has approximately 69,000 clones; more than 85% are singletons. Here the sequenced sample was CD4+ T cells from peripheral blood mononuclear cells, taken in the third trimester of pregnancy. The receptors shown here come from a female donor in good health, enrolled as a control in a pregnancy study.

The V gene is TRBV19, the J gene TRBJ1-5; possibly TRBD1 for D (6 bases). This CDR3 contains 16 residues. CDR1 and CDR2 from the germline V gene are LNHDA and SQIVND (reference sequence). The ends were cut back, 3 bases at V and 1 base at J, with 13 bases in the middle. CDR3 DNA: TGTGCCAGTAGTATCGGGGGGGCAGCCAGCAATCAGCCCCAGCATTTT. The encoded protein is CASSIGGAASNQPQHF.

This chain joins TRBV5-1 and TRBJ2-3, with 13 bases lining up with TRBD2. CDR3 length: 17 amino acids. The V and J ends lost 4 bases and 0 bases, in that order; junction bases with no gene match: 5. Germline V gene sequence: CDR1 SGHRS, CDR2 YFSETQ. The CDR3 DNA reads TGCGCCAGCAGCCACGGGACTAGCGGGGCGAGCACAGATACGCAGTATTTT. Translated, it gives CASSHGTSGASTDTQYF.

The CDR3 DNA sequence: TGTGCCAGCTCAACCGGGACAGGGGCCCTGAACACCGGGGAGCTGTTTTTT. It codes for CASSTGTGALNTGELFF. The chain has TRBV18 and TRBJ2-2, with 10 positions matching TRBD1. V dropped 5 bases and J dropped 1; count of bases not matched to a gene: 7. Per germline, CDR1 KGHSH and CDR2 LQKENI. The CDR3 runs 17 residues.

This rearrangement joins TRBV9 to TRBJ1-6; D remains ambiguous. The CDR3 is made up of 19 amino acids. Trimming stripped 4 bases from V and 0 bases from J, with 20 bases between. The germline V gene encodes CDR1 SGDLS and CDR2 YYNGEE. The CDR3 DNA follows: TGTGCCAGCAGCTATGACTATCCTAGCATGAGCTCCTATAATTCACCCCTCCACTTT. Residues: CASSYDYPSMSSYNSPLHF.

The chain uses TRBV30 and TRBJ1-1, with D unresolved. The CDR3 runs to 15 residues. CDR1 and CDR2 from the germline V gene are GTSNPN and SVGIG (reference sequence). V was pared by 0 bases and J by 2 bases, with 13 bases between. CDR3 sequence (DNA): TGTGCCTGGAGTGTAGCCGGACCGGGAAACACTGAAGCTTTCTTT. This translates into CAWSVAGPGNTEAFF. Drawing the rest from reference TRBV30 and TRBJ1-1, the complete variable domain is SQTIHQWPATLVQPVGSPLSLECTVEGTSNPNLYWYRQAAGRGLQLLFYSVGIGQISSEVPQNLSASRPQDRQFILSSKKLLLSDSGFYLCAWSVAGPGNTEAFFGQGTRLTVV.